What follows are 3 T cell receptor beta chains derived from one specimen sequenced in a study of control samples from healthy donors and cancer patients. Sequencing was performed with immunoSEQ multiplex PCR; in TCRdb, only in-frame clones are kept and a portion is missing. Of 140,000 to 150,000 clones in the sample, roughly 93% are singletons; the top ten hold around 5.4%. Sequencing was carried out using blood. The origin of the receptors is a man in his late teens or twenties in good health.

This rearrangement joins TRBV7-8 to TRBJ2-2, with D maybe TRBD1 (6 bases). The CDR3 runs to 16 residues. The germline gives CDR1 SGHVS, CDR2 FQNEAQ. Trimming took off 7 bases at V and 4 bases at J, with 19 bases between the two ends. CDR3 sequence reads: CASTQIEGVPTGELFF. The CDR3 region has the DNA TGTGCCAGCACCCAGATAGAGGGGGTACCCACCGGGGAGCTGTTTTTT. The full variable domain, in which reference TRBV7-8 and TRBJ2-2 provide the parts outside the CDR3, is GAGVSQSPRYKVAKRGQDVALRCDPISGHVSLFWYQQALGQGPEFLTYFQNEAQLDKSGLPSDRFFAERPEGSVSTLKIQRTQQEDSAVYLCASTQIEGVPTGELFFGEGSRLTVL.

The chain has TRBV11-2 and TRBJ1-1; D uncertain. The CDR3 totals 13 residues. The germline V gene encodes CDR1 SGHAT and CDR2 FQNNGV. Trimming stripped 2 bases from V and 0 bases from J, with 4 bases between. The CDR3 bases are TGTGCCAGCAGCTTACGCATGAACACTGAAGCTTTCTTT. This sequence encodes CASSLRMNTEAFF.

The chain carries TRBV28 and TRBJ2-3; tentatively, D is TRBD2 (6 bases). This CDR3 is 16 amino acids long. Germline V lookup: CDR1 MDHEN, CDR2 SYDVKM. V lost 3 bases and J 0 bases, leaving 13 bases between the germline ends. Here the CDR3 DNA reads TGTGCCAGCAGTTTTGGGTCTAGCGATAGCACAGATACGCAGTATTTT. Protein: CASSFGSSDSTDTQYF. The variable domain in full, completed from reference TRBV28 and TRBJ2-3, reads DVKVTQSSRYLVKRTGEKVFLECVQDMDHENMFWYRQDPGLGLRLIYFSYDVKMKEKGDIPEGYSVSREKKERFSLILESASTNQTSMYLCASSFGSSDSTDTQYFGPGTRLTVL.